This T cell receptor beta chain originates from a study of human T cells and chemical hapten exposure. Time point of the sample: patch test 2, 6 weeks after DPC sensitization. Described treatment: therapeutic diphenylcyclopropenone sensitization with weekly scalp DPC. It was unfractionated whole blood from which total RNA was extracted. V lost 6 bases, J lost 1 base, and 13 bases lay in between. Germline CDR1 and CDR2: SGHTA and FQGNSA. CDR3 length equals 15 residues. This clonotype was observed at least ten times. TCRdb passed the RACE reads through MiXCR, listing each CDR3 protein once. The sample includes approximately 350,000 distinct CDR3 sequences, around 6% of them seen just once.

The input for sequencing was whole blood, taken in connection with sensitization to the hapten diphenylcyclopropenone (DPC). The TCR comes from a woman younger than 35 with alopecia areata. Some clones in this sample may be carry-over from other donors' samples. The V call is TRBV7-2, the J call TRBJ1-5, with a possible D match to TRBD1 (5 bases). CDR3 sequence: CASSPDRSSNQPQHF. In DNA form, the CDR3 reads TGTGCCAGCAGTCCAGACAGATCCAGCAATCAGCCCCAGCATTTT.